What follows describes a single TCR beta chain. This sample is drawn from a study of blood T cell repertoires in COVID-19. Clinical history as reported by participants underpinned cohort assignment. Symptom resolution, clearance, or two negative PCRs marked the recovered donors of Cohort 3. Original data processing: Amplifying reference gene primers gave estimates of nucleated cell counts. Only in-frame clones appear in the TCRdb table, and some are missing; sequencing was by immunoSEQ multiplex PCR. V, J and clone size derive from that table, while D and trimming were established from the DNA sequence. The data show roughly 400,000 clones, with 89% seen just once and approximately 1.5% held by the top ten. The CDR3 covers 12 residues. Germline V gene sequence: CDR1 MDHEN, CDR2 SYDVKM. Trimming left V 6 bases short and J 5 bases short, with 10 bases between.

The chain joins TRBV28 to TRBJ1-1, with a weak D call TRBD1 (5 bases). Sequencing was performed on PBMCs or T cells enriched from blood (not recorded which). This TCR came from a young woman who had recovered from COVID-19. CDR3 in DNA: TGTGCCAGCAGACAGGCTAGGACTGAAGCTTTCTTT. Translating it yields CASRQARTEAFF.